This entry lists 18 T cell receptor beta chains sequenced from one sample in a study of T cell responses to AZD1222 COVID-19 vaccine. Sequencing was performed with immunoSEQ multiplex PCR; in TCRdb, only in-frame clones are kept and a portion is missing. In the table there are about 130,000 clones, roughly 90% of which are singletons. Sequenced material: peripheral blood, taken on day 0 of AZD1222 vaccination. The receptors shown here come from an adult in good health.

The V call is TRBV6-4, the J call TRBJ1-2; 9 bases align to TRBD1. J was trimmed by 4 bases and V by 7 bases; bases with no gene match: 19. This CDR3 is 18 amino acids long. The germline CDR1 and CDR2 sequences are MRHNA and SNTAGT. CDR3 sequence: CASIKFGDRAPHFYGYTF. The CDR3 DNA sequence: TGTGCCAGCATTAAGTTTGGGGACAGGGCTCCCCATTTCTATGGCTACACCTTC.

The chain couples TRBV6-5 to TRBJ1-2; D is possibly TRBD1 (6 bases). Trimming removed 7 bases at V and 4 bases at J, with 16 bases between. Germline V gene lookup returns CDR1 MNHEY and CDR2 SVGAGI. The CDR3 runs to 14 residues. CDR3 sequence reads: CASTLKTGSYGYTF. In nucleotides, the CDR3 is TGTGCCAGCACCCTGAAAACAGGGTCCTATGGCTACACCTTC.

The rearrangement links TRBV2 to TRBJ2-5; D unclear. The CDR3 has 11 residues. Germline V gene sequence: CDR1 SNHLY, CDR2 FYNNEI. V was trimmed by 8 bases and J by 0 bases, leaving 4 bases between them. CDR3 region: CASEYQETQYF. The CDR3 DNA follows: TGTGCCAGCGAGTACCAAGAGACCCAGTACTTC.

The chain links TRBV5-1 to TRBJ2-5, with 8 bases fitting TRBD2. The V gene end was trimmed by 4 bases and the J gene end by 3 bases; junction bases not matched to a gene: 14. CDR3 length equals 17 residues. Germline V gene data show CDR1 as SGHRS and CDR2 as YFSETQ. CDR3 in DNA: TGCGCCAGCAGCCCCGGACTAGCCGGGAGTGTGGAAGAGACCCAGTACTTC. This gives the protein CASSPGLAGSVEETQYF.

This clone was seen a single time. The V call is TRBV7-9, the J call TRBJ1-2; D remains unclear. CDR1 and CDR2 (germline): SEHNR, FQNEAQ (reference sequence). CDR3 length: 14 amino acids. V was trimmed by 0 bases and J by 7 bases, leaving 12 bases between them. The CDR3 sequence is CASSLAPESSGYTF. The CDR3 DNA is TGTGCCAGCAGCTTAGCTCCAGAGAGCAGTGGCTACACCTTC. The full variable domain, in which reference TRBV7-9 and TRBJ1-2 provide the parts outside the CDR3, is DTGVSQNPRHKITKRGQNVTFRCDPISEHNRLYWYRQTLGQGPEFLTYFQNEAQLEKSRLLSDRFSAERPKGSFSTLEIQRTEQGDSAMYLCASSLAPESSGYTFGSGTRLTVV.

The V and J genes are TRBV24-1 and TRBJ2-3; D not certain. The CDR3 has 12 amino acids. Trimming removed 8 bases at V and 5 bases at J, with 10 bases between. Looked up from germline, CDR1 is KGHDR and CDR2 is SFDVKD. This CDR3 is CATKSPGDTQYF. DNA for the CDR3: TGTGCCACCAAGAGTCCTGGAGATACGCAGTATTTT.

CDR3 sequence reads: CASSLEGGETQYF. Written as DNA, the CDR3 is TGTGCCAGCAGCTTGGAGGGGGGAGAGACCCAGTACTTC. The chain employs TRBV5-4 and TRBJ2-5, with D perhaps matching TRBD1 or TRBD2 (6 bases each). The V gene's germline CDR1 is SGHNT and CDR2 YYREEE (reference sequence). This CDR3 comprises 13 residues. V lost 0 bases and J 4 bases, leaving 7 bases between the germline ends.

The CDR3 spells CASSEASGYNEQFF. The CDR3 bases are TGTGCCAGCAGTGAAGCAAGCGGATACAATGAGCAGTTCTTC. The J gene is TRBJ2-1, the V gene TRBV6-1, with D possibly TRBD2 on 5 matching bases. Germline V gene sequence: CDR1 MNHNS, CDR2 SASEGT. Trimming removed 0 bases from V and 4 bases from J, with 7 bases in between. This CDR3 region has 14 residues.

CDR3 region: CASSDGTSGNNEQFF. DNA of the CDR3: TGTGCCAGCAGTGACGGGACTAGCGGGAACAATGAGCAGTTCTTC. This sequence joins TRBV6-4 and TRBJ2-1, with 13 bases that match TRBD2. Germline CDR1 reads MRHNA; CDR2 reads SNTAGT. CDR3 length: 15 amino acids. V shed 2 bases and J 5 bases; nucleotides not matched to a gene: 0.

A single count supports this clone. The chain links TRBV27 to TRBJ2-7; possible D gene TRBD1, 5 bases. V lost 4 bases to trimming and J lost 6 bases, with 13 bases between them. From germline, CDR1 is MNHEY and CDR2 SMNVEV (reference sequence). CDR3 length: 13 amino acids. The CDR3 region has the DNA TGTGCCAGCAGTTCCAGGGTAATCGGCGAGCAGTACTTC. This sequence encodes CASSSRVIGEQYF.

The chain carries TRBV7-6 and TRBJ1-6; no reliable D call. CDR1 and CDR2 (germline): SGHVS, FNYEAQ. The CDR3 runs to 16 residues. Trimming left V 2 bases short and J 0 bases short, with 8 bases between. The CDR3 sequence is CASSLYESSYNSPLHF. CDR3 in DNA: TGTGCCAGCAGCTTATACGAGAGCTCCTATAATTCACCCCTCCACTTT.

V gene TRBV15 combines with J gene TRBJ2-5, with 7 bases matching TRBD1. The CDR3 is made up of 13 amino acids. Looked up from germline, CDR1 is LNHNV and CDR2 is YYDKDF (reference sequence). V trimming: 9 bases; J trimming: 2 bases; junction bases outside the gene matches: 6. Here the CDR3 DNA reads TGTGCCACGTGGACAGGTCAACAAGAGACCCAGTACTTC. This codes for CATWTGQQETQYF.

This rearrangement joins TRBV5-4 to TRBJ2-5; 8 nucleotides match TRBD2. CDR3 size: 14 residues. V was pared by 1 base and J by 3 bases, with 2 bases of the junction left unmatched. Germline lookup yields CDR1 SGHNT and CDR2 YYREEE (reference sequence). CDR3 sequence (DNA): TGTGCCAGCAGCTTGTTTAGCGGGGAAGAGACCCAGTACTTC. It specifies CASSLFSGEETQYF.

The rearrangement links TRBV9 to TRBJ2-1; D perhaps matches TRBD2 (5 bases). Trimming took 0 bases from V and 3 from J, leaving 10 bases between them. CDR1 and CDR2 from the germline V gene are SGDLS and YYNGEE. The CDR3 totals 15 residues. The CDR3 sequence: CASSVGLAFYNEQFF. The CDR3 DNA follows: TGTGCCAGCAGCGTAGGCCTAGCCTTCTACAATGAGCAGTTCTTC. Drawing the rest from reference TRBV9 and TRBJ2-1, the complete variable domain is DSGVTQTPKHLITATGQRVTLRCSPRSGDLSVYWYQQSLDQGLQFLIQYYNGEERAKGNILERFSAQQFPDLHSELNLSSLELGDSALYFCASSVGLAFYNEQFFGPGTRLTVL.

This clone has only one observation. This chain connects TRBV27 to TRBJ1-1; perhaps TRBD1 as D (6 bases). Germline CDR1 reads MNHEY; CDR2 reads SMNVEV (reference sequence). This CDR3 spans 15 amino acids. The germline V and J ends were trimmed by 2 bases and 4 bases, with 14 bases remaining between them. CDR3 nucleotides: TGTGCCAGCAGTTTAGCAGGGGACGGTCGCACTGAAGCTTTCTTT. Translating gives CASSLAGDGRTEAFF.

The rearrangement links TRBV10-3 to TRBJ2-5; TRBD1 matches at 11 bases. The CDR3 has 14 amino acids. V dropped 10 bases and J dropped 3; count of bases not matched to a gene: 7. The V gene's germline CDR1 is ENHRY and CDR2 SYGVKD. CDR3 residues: CATGQGAGEETQYF. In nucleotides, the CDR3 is TGTGCCACCGGACAGGGGGCAGGAGAAGAGACCCAGTACTTC.

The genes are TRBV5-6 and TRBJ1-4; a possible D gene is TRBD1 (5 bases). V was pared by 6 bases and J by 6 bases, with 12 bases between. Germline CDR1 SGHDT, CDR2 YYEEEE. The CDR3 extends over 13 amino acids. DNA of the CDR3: TGTGCCAGCACCCTGGGGCAGGATGAAAAACTGTTTTTT. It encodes CASTLGQDEKLFF. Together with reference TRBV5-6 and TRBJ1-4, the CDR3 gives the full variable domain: DAGVTQSPTHLIKTRGQQVTLRCSPKSGHDTVSWYQQALGQGPQFIFQYYEEEERQRGNFPDRFSGHQFPNYSSELNVNALLLGDSALYLCASTLGQDEKLFFGSGTQLSVL.

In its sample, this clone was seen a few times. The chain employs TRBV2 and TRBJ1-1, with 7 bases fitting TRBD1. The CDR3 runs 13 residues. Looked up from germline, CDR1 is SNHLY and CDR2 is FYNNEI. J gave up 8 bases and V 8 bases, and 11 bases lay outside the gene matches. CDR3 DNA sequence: TGTGCCAGCCGAAGAGATTCACAGGGGGAAGCTTTCTTT. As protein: CASRRDSQGEAFF.